This record concerns one TCR beta chain sequence. What it recognizes is unknown. The CDR3 is made up of 14 amino acids. V was cut by 6 bases and J by 1 base, with 12 bases left in between. Germline CDR1 and CDR2: SNHLY and FYNNEI. The data stem from a study of Tregs in tolerant kidney transplant recipients. Study results and limitations: Biological reproducibility was not directly addressed, but technical replication error appeared minimal.

CD4+CD25+CD127- Tregs, CD4+CD25- non-Tregs, CD4 and CD8 cells were sorted. Sequencing used immunoSEQ multiplex PCR; TCRdb keeps in-frame clones, though not all of them. The sample carries under 300,000 clones, about four fifths recorded once. Input material: CD4+ T cells from blood. The receptor comes from a human donor in good health. The V and J genes are TRBV2 and TRBJ1-1, with no clear D. The CDR3 reads CASRAGPTNTEAFF. CDR3 nucleotide sequence: TGTGCCAGCAGAGCCGGGCCTACGAACACTGAAGCTTTCTTT.